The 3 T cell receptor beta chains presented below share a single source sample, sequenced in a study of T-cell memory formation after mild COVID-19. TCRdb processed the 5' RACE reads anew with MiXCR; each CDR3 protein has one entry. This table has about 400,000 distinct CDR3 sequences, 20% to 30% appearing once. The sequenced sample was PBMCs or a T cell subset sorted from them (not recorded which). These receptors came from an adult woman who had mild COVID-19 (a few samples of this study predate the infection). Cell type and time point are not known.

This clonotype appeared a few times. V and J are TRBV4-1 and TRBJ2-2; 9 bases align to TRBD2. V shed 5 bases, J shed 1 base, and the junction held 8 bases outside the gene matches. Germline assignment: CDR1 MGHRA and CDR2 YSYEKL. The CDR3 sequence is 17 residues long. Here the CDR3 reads CASSTNEAGGNTGELFF. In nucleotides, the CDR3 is TGCGCCAGCAGCACAAACGAAGCGGGGGGGAACACCGGGGAGCTGTTTTTT.

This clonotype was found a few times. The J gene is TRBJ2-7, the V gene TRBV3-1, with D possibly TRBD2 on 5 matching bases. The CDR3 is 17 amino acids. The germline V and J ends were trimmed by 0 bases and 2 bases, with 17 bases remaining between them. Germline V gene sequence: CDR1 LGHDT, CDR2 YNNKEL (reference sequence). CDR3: CASSQDLRLAAAYEQYF. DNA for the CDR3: TGTGCCAGCAGCCAAGATCTTCGCCTAGCAGCCGCCTACGAGCAGTACTTC.

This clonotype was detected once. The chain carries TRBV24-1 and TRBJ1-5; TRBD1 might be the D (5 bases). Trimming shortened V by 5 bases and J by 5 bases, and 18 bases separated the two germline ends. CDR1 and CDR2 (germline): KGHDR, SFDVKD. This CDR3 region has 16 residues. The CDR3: CATSGGGRTSYQPQHF. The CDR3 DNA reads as TGTGCCACCAGTGGGGGGGGACGAACTTCTTATCAGCCCCAGCATTTT.